This entry lists 22 T cell receptor beta chains sequenced from one sample in a study of T cell responses to AZD1222 COVID-19 vaccine. Sequencing was performed with immunoSEQ multiplex PCR; in TCRdb, only in-frame clones are kept and a portion is missing. This sample has 150,000 to 200,000 clones, with approximately 90% found just once. Sequencing was performed on peripheral blood, taken 28 days after the second AZD1222 dose. The receptors were gathered from an adult who received the AZD1222 COVID-19 vaccine.

This chain connects TRBV5-1 to TRBJ1-2, with D unresolved. This CDR3 spans 13 amino acids. Germline CDR1 reads SGHRS; CDR2 reads YFSETQ. Trimming removed 1 base from V and 3 bases from J, with 7 bases in between. The CDR3 is CASSLIPDYGYTF. Here the CDR3 DNA reads TGCGCCAGCAGCTTGATACCGGACTATGGCTACACCTTC.

The CDR3 loop is CASNDRALEQYF. CDR3 DNA: TGTGCCAGCAATGACAGGGCCCTCGAGCAGTACTTC. The rearrangement joins TRBV2 to TRBJ2-7; 7 positions agree with TRBD1. Per the germline V gene, CDR1 is SNHLY and CDR2 is FYNNEI. V was pared by 7 bases and J by 6 bases, with 6 bases of the junction left unmatched. This CDR3 is 12 amino acids long. Full variable domain (rest looked up from reference TRBV2 and TRBJ2-7): EPEVTQTPSHQVTQMGQEVILRCVPISNHLYFYWYRQILGQKVEFLVSFYNNEISEKSEIFDDQFSVERPDGSNFTLKIRSTKLEDSAMYFCASNDRALEQYFGPGTRLTVT.

The rearrangement joins TRBV7-8 to TRBJ2-6; no reliable D call. V was shortened by 5 bases and J by 0 bases, with 20 bases between the two germline ends. Germline assignment: CDR1 SGHVS and CDR2 FQNEAQ. This CDR3 contains 19 residues. CDR3 loop: CASSNRPPTQLSGANVLTF. For the CDR3, the DNA is TGTGCCAGCAGCAACAGACCACCGACACAACTCTCTGGGGCCAACGTCCTGACTTTC.

In this sample, this clone turned up once. The chain employs TRBV29-1 and TRBJ1-1, with a tentative D call TRBD1 (6 bases). The germline V gene encodes CDR1 SQVTM and CDR2 ANQGSEA. The CDR3 spans 12 residues. Trimming took off 7 bases at V and 0 bases at J, with 9 bases between the two ends. In DNA, the CDR3 is TGCAGCGCGGGACACCTGAACACTGAAGCTTTCTTT. It translates to CSAGHLNTEAFF.

This chain links TRBV19 with TRBJ2-7; TRBD1 agrees at 9 bases. Per the germline V gene, CDR1 is LNHDA and CDR2 is SQIVND (reference sequence). The CDR3 loop spans 13 amino acids. The V and J ends lost 5 bases and 7 bases, in that order; junction bases with no gene match: 6. The CDR3 loop is CASSEGQGLEQYF. CDR3 coding DNA: TGTGCCAGTAGTGAGGGACAGGGCCTGGAGCAGTACTTC.

Here the CDR3 reads CASSFARGLSNEQFF. The CDR3 DNA reads TGTGCCAGCAGTTTCGCTAGGGGACTTTCCAATGAGCAGTTCTTC. This chain links TRBV28 with TRBJ2-1; weak D call: TRBD2 (6 bases). Deletions cut 3 bases from V and 6 bases from J, with 15 bases between. This CDR3 spans 15 amino acids. CDR1 MDHEN and CDR2 SYDVKM come from the germline V gene.

The CDR3 nucleotides read TGCAGCGTTGACAGGGGGGTGGGGCAGTTCTTC. It yields the protein CSVDRGVGQFF. V usage is TRBV29-1 and J usage is TRBJ2-1, with D maybe TRBD1 (7 bases). The length of the CDR3 is 11 residues. Germline V gene lookup returns CDR1 SQVTM and CDR2 ANQGSEA. Trimming took off 3 bases at V and 12 bases at J, with 12 bases between the two ends.

CDR3 nucleotide sequence: TGTGCCACCTCAGCGGGGGCCATGAATGAGCAGTTCTTC. Its protein is CATSAGAMNEQFF. V gene TRBV6-5 combines with J gene TRBJ2-1; 8 nucleotides match TRBD2. The V and J ends lost 10 bases and 7 bases, in that order; junction bases with no gene match: 9. Germline V lookup: CDR1 MNHEY, CDR2 SVGAGI. The CDR3 runs 13 residues.

The rearrangement joins TRBV29-1 to TRBJ1-2; D is possibly TRBD1 (6 bases). CDR1 and CDR2 (germline): SQVTM, ANQGSEA. Trimming removed 0 bases at V and 4 bases at J, with 12 bases between. The CDR3 loop spans 14 amino acids. CDR3 in amino acids: CSVEEQGRVYGYTF. The CDR3 DNA follows: TGCAGCGTTGAAGAACAGGGCAGGGTCTATGGCTACACCTTC.

The chain recombines TRBV28 with TRBJ1-1; no definite D call. The CDR3 is made up of 14 amino acids. V lost 7 bases to trimming and J lost 3 bases, with 15 bases between them. CDR1 MDHEN and CDR2 SYDVKM come from the germline V gene. The CDR3 DNA is TGTGCCAGCATTTCCGTCCAGATCTACACTGAAGCTTTCTTT. Amino acids: CASISVQIYTEAFF.

CDR3 coding DNA: TGTGCCAGCATGCAATCTCGTGGGAGCACAGATACGCAGTATTTT. It yields the protein CASMQSRGSTDTQYF. V is TRBV2 and J is TRBJ2-3; no definite D call. V dropped 7 bases and J dropped 0 bases, with 14 bases sitting between them. Germline V gives CDR1 SNHLY, CDR2 FYNNEI. The CDR3 is 15 amino acids.

This clone was picked up one time. The CDR3 DNA reads TGTGCCAGCAGTTTACATCCCGGTTTTGGCGGCGGGAACACCGGGGAGCTGTTTTTT. The encoded protein is CASSLHPGFGGGNTGELFF. V and J are TRBV28 and TRBJ2-2; no reliable D call. This CDR3 contains 19 residues. Germline V CDR1 and CDR2: MDHEN, SYDVKM. V lost 2 bases, J lost 1 base, and 20 bases lay in between.

The V and J genes are TRBV2 and TRBJ1-2, with D possibly matching TRBD1 (5 bases). CDR3 length equals 12 residues. V lost 2 bases and J lost 6, with 7 bases in between. Germline-derived CDR1 and CDR2 are SNHLY and FYNNEI. The CDR3 DNA is TGTGCCAGCAGTGAATCGGGGGATGGCTACACCTTC. Translation gives CASSESGDGYTF.

The chain couples TRBV4-1 to TRBJ2-7, with D perhaps TRBD2 (7 bases). Germline-derived CDR1 and CDR2 are MGHRA and YSYEKL. V was cut by 0 bases and J by 0 bases, with 15 bases left in between. This CDR3 spans 17 amino acids. In DNA form, the CDR3 reads TGCGCCAGCAGCCAAGATCCAGCGGGACAAAGCTCCTACGAGCAGTACTTC. Translating gives CASSQDPAGQSSYEQYF.

The table lists this clone with a few counts. The chain carries TRBV5-8 and TRBJ1-2; D is uncertain. The germline V gene has CDR1 SGHTS and CDR2 YDEGEE. The CDR3 is 14 residues long. V was cut by 1 base and J by 0 bases, with 7 bases left in between. CDR3 DNA: TGTGCCAGCAGCTTGCAGCAGACTAACTATGGCTACACCTTC. Translated, it gives CASSLQQTNYGYTF.

The V and J genes are TRBV7-9 and TRBJ2-7; tentative D call: TRBD1 (8 bases). The germline gives CDR1 SEHNR, CDR2 FQNEAQ (reference sequence). With 5 bases removed from V and 5 bases from J, the gap between germline ends came to 19 bases. CDR3 length equals 15 residues. The CDR3 spells CASSLQTGEGHEQYF. The DNA for the CDR3 is TGTGCCAGCAGCCTACAGACAGGGGAGGGCCACGAGCAGTACTTC.

The rearrangement joins TRBV28 to TRBJ2-7, with D perhaps TRBD2 (6 bases). Germline lookup yields CDR1 MDHEN and CDR2 SYDVKM. This CDR3 has 13 amino acids. V shed 11 bases and J shed 6 bases, with 20 bases lying between them. The CDR3 loop reads CAFQEPGTREQYF. For the CDR3, the DNA is TGTGCCTTCCAGGAACCGGGGACTCGCGAGCAGTACTTC.

This clone was recorded once. V gene TRBV6-4 combines with J gene TRBJ2-7, with D uncertain. Per the germline V gene, CDR1 is MRHNA and CDR2 is SNTAGT. Trimming removed 3 bases from V and 8 bases from J, with 14 bases in between. This CDR3 is 13 amino acids long. The CDR3 protein is CASSERTGTQQYF. In DNA, the CDR3 is TGTGCCAGCAGTGAGCGGACGGGTACCCAGCAGTACTTC.

The chain combines TRBV7-9 with TRBJ2-5; D remains ambiguous. V was trimmed by 4 bases and J by 5 bases, leaving 14 bases between them. The germline gives CDR1 SEHNR, CDR2 FQNEAQ (reference sequence). The CDR3 length is 14 residues. CDR3 residues: CASSSGWGRETQYF. The DNA for the CDR3 is TGTGCCAGCAGCTCTGGATGGGGTAGGGAGACCCAGTACTTC.

The chain links TRBV14 to TRBJ1-3, with D unresolved. The CDR3 loop spans 17 amino acids. V was cut by 5 bases and J by 0 bases, with 17 bases left in between. Germline V gene lookup returns CDR1 SGHDN and CDR2 FVKESK. CDR3 in DNA: TGTGCCAGCAGCAAACTGGGAGGGCCGACCTCTGGAAACACCATATATTTT. It specifies CASSKLGGPTSGNTIYF. Combining the CDR3 with reference TRBV14 and TRBJ1-3 gives the whole variable domain EAGVTQFPSHSVIEKGQTVTLRCDPISGHDNLYWYRRVMGKEIKFLLHFVKESKQDESGMPNNRFLAERTGGTYSTLKVQPAELEDSGVYFCASSKLGGPTSGNTIYFGEGSWLTVV.

In regard to this clone: One junction end does not reproduce the germline sequence, and a read error may be involved. The chain combines TRBV18 with TRBJ1-1; D unclear. The CDR3 is 14 residues long. Per germline, CDR1 KGHSH and CDR2 LQKENI. CDR3 sequence: CASSPLNPPGEAFF. CDR3 bases: TGTGCCAGCTCGCCACTGAACCCCCCCGGTGAAGCTTTCTTT. Using reference TRBV18 and TRBJ1-1 for the parts outside the CDR3, the full variable domain is NAGVMQNPRHLVRRRGQEARLRCSPMKGHSHVYWYRQLPEEGLKFMVYLQKENIIDESGMPKERFSAEFPKEGPSILRIQQVVRGDSAAYFCASSPLNPPGEAFFGQGTRLTVV.

J is TRBJ1-3 and V is TRBV7-3; D not resolved. CDR1 and CDR2 from the germline V gene are SGHTA and FQGTGA. V lost 0 bases, J lost 0 bases, and 9 bases lay in between. The CDR3 extends over 16 amino acids. The DNA for the CDR3 is TGTGCCAGCAGCTTAACTGGCGGAACCTCTGGAAACACCATATATTTT. Its translation: CASSLTGGTSGNTIYF.